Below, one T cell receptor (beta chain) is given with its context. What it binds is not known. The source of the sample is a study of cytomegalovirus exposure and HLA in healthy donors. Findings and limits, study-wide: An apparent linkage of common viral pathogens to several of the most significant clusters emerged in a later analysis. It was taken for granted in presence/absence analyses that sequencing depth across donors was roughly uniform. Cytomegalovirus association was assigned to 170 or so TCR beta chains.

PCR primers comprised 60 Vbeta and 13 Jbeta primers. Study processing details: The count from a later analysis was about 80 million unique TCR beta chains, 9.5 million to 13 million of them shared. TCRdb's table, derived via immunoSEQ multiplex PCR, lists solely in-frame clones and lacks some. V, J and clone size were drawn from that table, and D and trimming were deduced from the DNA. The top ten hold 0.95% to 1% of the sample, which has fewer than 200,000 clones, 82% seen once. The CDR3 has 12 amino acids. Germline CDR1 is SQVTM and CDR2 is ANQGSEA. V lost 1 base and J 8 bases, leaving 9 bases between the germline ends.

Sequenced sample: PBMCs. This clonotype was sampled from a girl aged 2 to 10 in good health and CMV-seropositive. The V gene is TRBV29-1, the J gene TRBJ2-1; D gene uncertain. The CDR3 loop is CSVEVSGYEQFF. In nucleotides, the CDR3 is TGCAGCGTTGAAGTGTCAGGATATGAGCAGTTCTTC.